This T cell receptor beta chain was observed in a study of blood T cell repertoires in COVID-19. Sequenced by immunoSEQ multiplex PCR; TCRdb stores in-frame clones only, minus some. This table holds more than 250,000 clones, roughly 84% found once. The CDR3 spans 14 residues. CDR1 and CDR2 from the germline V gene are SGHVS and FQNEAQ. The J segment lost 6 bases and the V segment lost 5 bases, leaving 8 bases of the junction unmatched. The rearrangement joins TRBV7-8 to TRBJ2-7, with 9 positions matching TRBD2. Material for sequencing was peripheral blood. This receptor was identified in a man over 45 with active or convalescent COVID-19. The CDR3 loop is CASSPGAAGGEQYF. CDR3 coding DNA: TGTGCCAGCAGCCCTGGAGCAGCGGGAGGCGAGCAGTACTTC.